A selection of T cell receptor beta chains follows, all from one sample in a study of blood T cell repertoires in COVID-19. The assay was immunoSEQ multiplex PCR, and TCRdb's table has in-frame clones only and misses some. The sample has some 62,000 clones, around 85% seen once. Sequences were obtained from peripheral blood. The receptors derive from a man in his 60s with acute or convalescent COVID-19. Both conserved end residues are part of each CDR3. Fields, in order: clone size, D gene, J gene, V gene, CDR3 DNA, CDR3 protein. The D gene is left open where the match is weak. Size tells how often a clone was seen (once, few, many) or the class of an expanded clone, and some rows leave it out.

>few|.|TRBJ1-2|TRBV7-9
TGTGCCAGCAGCTTAGGCGGCAGGGTATATGGCTACACCTTC
CASSLGGRVYGYTF
>.|TRBD1|TRBJ2-2|TRBV5-5
TGTGCCAGCAGCTTCCACGCAGGGGGAAACACCGGGGAGCTGTTTTTT
CASSFHAGGNTGELFF
>.|.|TRBJ2-3|TRBV19
TGTGCCAGCTCCGGGACAATCACAGATACGCAGTATTTT
CASSGTITDTQYF
>once|TRBD2|TRBJ2-3|TRBV27
TGTGCCAGCAGACCCGGGGGGTCGTTAGATACGCAGTATTTT
CASRPGGSLDTQYF
>.|.|TRBJ2-1|TRBV18
TGTGCCAGCTCACCCCAGGGGATCTACAATGAGCAGTTCTTC
CASSPQGIYNEQFF
>.|.|TRBJ2-4|TRBV25-1
TGTGCCAGCTCGTCCTCCGGGATGGGGGCCAAAAACATTCAGTACTTC
CASSSSGMGAKNIQYF
>few|.|TRBJ1-5|TRBV7-9
TGTGCCAGCAGCCCCGGTGCCGCGGAAGGTCAGCCCCAGCATTTT
CASSPGAAEGQPQHF
>few|TRBD2|TRBJ2-1|TRBV24-1
TGTGCCACCAGTGATTCCTACGGGAGGAATGAGCAGTTCTTC
CATSDSYGRNEQFF
>few|TRBD1|TRBJ1-6|TRBV30
TGTGCCTGGAGCGGAGACAGGGGGAATAATTCACCCCTCCACTTT
CAWSGDRGNNSPLHF
>.|.|TRBJ2-5|TRBV27
TGTGCCAGCAGGGATGATCTAGAAAAAGAGACCCAGTACTTC
CASRDDLEKETQYF
>.|.|TRBJ2-7|TRBV13
TGTGCCAGCAGCCCGGCGGGCCGTTCCTACGAGCAGTACTTC
CASSPAGRSYEQYF
>.|.|TRBJ1-5|TRBV27
TGTGCCAGCAGTTTAGGCCAGTCAAATCAGCCCCAGCATTTT
CASSLGQSNQPQHF
>.|.|TRBJ2-6|TRBV7-8
TGTGCCAGCAGCTTAGCGCCAGGGGCCTCTGGGGCCAACGTCCTGACTTTC
CASSLAPGASGANVLTF
>.|TRBD2|TRBJ2-7|TRBV5-6
TGTGCCAGCAGCTTATTCGAGGGTAGCGGGTTCCCCTACGAGCAGTACTTC
CASSLFEGSGFPYEQYF
>.|.|TRBJ2-5|TRBV5-4
TGTGCCAGCAGCTCCCTGGCGGGCAGGGAGACCCAGTACTTC
CASSSLAGRETQYF
>.|TRBD2|TRBJ2-7|TRBV7-2
TGTGCCAGCAGCTCGACTAGCGGGAAGGGCGAGCAGTACTTC
CASSSTSGKGEQYF
>.|.|TRBJ2-1|TRBV3-1/TRBV3-2
TGTGCCAGCAGCTCTTGGGACAACAATGAGCAGTTCTTC
CASSSWDNNEQFF
>.|TRBD1|TRBJ2-1|TRBV11-2
TGTGCCAGCAGCCCACAGGACAGGGGGGGGAATGAGCAGTTCTTC
CASSPQDRGGNEQFF
>few|.|TRBJ1-4|TRBV18
TGTGCCAGCTCACTGGACGGAGGGGCAAAACTGTTTTTT
CASSLDGGAKLFF
>few|.|TRBJ2-1|TRBV5-4
TGTGCCAGCAGCTTGTATCCCAATGAGCAGTTCTTC
CASSLYPNEQFF
>many|.|TRBJ1-4|TRBV28
TGTGCCAGCAGCTCAGCGAATGAAAAACTGTTTTTT
CASSSANEKLFF
>.|.|TRBJ1-6|TRBV30
TGTGCCTGCCCACCGGTGGCGGCGAATTCACCCCTCCACTTT
CACPPVAANSPLHF
>.|.|TRBJ1-1|TRBV7-2
TGTGCCAGCAGCCTATACGGGGGATGGGCTGAAGCTTTCTTT
CASSLYGGWAEAFF
>.|.|TRBJ2-7|TRBV5-6
TGTGCCAGCAGCCTCTACCCTGGAGCCTACGAGCAGTACTTC
CASSLYPGAYEQYF
>.|TRBD1|TRBJ1-1|TRBV19
TGTGCCAGTGGAAAGGACAGGGACACTGAAGCTTTCTTT
CASGKDRDTEAFF
>.|.|TRBJ2-2|TRBV19
TGTGCCAGTAGTATTCTCGGAGCAGCGAACACCGGGGAGCTGTTTTTT
CASSILGAANTGELFF
>few|.|TRBJ1-4|TRBV28
TGTGCCAGCAGTTTAAGGGTCGGGGGGCTTAATGAAAAACTGTTTTTT
CASSLRVGGLNEKLFF
>.|.|TRBJ2-4|TRBV5-6
TGTGCCAGCAGCTGGCAGGGTGGCAAAAACATTCAGTACTTC
CASSWQGGKNIQYF
>.|.|TRBJ2-1|TRBV2
TGTGCCAGTGCAGGGGGACTGGGATCGTGGAGTGAGCAGTTCTTC
CASAGGLGSWSEQFF
>.|.|TRBJ2-1|TRBV28
TGTGCCAGCCAAGTTCGGGACAATGAGCAGTTCTTC
CASQVRDNEQFF
>.|TRBD1|TRBJ2-7|TRBV7-2
TGTGCCAGCAGTACCGTAGGGGGCTCTTACGAGCAGTACTTC
CASSTVGGSYEQYF
>.|TRBD1|TRBJ1-4|TRBV6-1
TGTGCCAGCAGTGAAGCGAGGACAGGGTTGGAAAAACTGTTTTTT
CASSEARTGLEKLFF
>.|.|TRBJ2-1|TRBV7-2
TGTGCCAGCAGCTTAAGTCGGCTAGGCAATGAGCAGTTCTTC
CASSLSRLGNEQFF
>.|.|TRBJ1-6|TRBV10-2
TGCGCCAGCAAGACAGCAGGGGCTTCACCCCTCCACTTT
CASKTAGASPLHF
>.|TRBD2|TRBJ2-2|TRBV5-1
TGCGCCAGCACCCAGCGGGAGAGCAGAACCGGGGAGCTGTTTTTT
CASTQRESRTGELFF
>.|.|TRBJ1-2|TRBV7-9
TGTGCCAGCTTTCACCGGTACTATGGCTACACCTTC
CASFHRYYGYTF
>few|.|TRBJ2-7|TRBV28
TGTGCCAGCAGCCGTTATCTAGGGTTGCAGGGAGGCTACGAGCAGTACTTC
CASSRYLGLQGGYEQYF
>once|.|TRBJ1-5|TRBV21-1
TGTGCCAGCAGCAACCGGGACGGGGGATGTAGGGGCAATCAGCCCCAGCATTTT
CASSNRDGGCRGNQPQHF
>.|TRBD2|TRBJ2-3|TRBV9
TGTGCCAGCAGCCCCAGAGCGGGAGCAATAGATACGCAGTATTTT
CASSPRAGAIDTQYF
>.|.|TRBJ1-6|TRBV20-1
TGCAGTGCTAGTTTCCTACCTTTGGGGAGCTCCTATAATTCACCCCTCCACTTT
CSASFLPLGSSYNSPLHF
>.|TRBD1|TRBJ2-1|TRBV30
TGTGCCTGGAGGGGGGACAGTTACAATGAGCAGTTCTTC
CAWRGDSYNEQFF
>.|.|TRBJ2-5|TRBV5-5
TGTGCCAGCAGCACCCAGGGGTTAAGGGGAGAGACCCAGTACTTC
CASSTQGLRGETQYF
>.|.|TRBJ2-2|TRBV7-8
TGTGCCAGCAGCTTTTCAGGGGCCGGGGAGCTGTTTTTT
CASSFSGAGELFF
>.|.|TRBJ1-1|TRBV5-1
TGCGCCAGCAGTCTCGAACAGGGTCGGAACACTGAAGCTTTCTTT
CASSLEQGRNTEAFF
>few|.|TRBJ1-2|TRBV4-1
TGCGCCAGCAGCCAGCGGGATGAAGTTGGCTACACCTTC
CASSQRDEVGYTF
>.|TRBD2|TRBJ2-7|TRBV27
TGTGCCAGCAGTTTATCGCGGGGGATTCAAAACGAGCAGTACTTC
CASSLSRGIQNEQYF
>.|TRBD2|TRBJ2-1|TRBV19
TGTGCCAGTAGTCCGGGACTAGCGGGAGGGTATGAGCAGTTCTTC
CASSPGLAGGYEQFF
>.|TRBD1|TRBJ2-7|TRBV10-3
TGTGCCACCGGGACAGGGAGCCCCTACGAGCAGTACTTC
CATGTGSPYEQYF
>.|.|TRBJ2-7|TRBV2
TGTGCCAGCATCAGACAGAGAAGGGGCTACGAGCAGTACTTC
CASIRQRRGYEQYF
>.|.|TRBJ1-2|TRBV4-1
TGCGCCAGCAGCCGGGAGGGGGAGGGATATGGCTACACCTTC
CASSREGEGYGYTF
>.|.|TRBJ1-1|TRBV6-6
TGTGCCAGCATGCCGACCGAGACAGTGAACACTGAAGCTTTCTTT
CASMPTETVNTEAFF
>.|TRBD1|TRBJ1-2|TRBV28
TGTGCCAGCAGTTTAAGGTCCCAAGGACAGGGCTATGGCTACACCTTC
CASSLRSQGQGYGYTF
>.|TRBD2|TRBJ2-6|TRBV5-1
TGCGCCAGCAGCTTGGCCCATTCCGGACTAGCGGATATTACCTCTGGGGCCAACGTCCTGACTTTC
CASSLAHSGLADITSGANVLTF
>few|.|TRBJ2-7|TRBV18
TGTGCCAGCTCACCAAGGGGGACGGGACGAGGTGAGCAGTACTTC
CASSPRGTGRGEQYF
>.|TRBD2|TRBJ2-1|TRBV13
TGTGCCAGCAACCCCCAGCGGGAGTCACTCAATGAGCAGTTCTTC
CASNPQRESLNEQFF